Following are 29 T cell receptor beta chains from one sample sequenced in a study of blood T cell repertoires in COVID-19. TCRdb keeps only in-frame clones here, not all; method: immunoSEQ multiplex PCR. The repertoire holds more than 150,000 clones, with approximately 88% as singletons. Sample: peripheral blood. All receptors derive from a woman aged 55 to 70 with acute or convalescent COVID-19.

The chain has TRBV6-5 and TRBJ1-3, with a weak D call TRBD1 (6 bases). CDR1 MNHEY and CDR2 SVGAGI come from the germline V gene. The CDR3 is 15 residues long. V dropped 7 bases and J dropped 0 bases, with 13 bases sitting between them. The CDR3 DNA sequence: TGTGCCAGCAACCCTTTCAGGGGCTCTGGAAACACCATATATTTT. Translating it yields CASNPFRGSGNTIYF.

The chain links TRBV30 to TRBJ1-3; D gene uncertain. Trimming left V 7 bases short and J 2 bases short, with 12 bases between. The CDR3 spans 13 residues. Germline lookup yields CDR1 GTSNPN and CDR2 SVGIG (reference sequence). Here the CDR3 reads CAYTPGPGNTIYF. CDR3 DNA sequence: TGTGCCTATACCCCTGGGCCTGGAAACACCATATATTTT. Variable domain in full (rest from reference TRBV30 and TRBJ1-3): SQTIHQWPATLVQPVGSPLSLECTVEGTSNPNLYWYRQAAGRGLQLLFYSVGIGQISSEVPQNLSASRPQDRQFILSSKKLLLSDSGFYLCAYTPGPGNTIYFGEGSWLTVV.

This chain links TRBV27 with TRBJ1-2; TRBD1 aligns across 8 bases. Germline lookup yields CDR1 MNHEY and CDR2 SMNVEV (reference sequence). The CDR3 covers 13 residues. Trimming took 5 bases from V and 8 from J; bases not matched to a gene: 7. The CDR3 protein is CASSRQGSGGYTF. CDR3 nucleotides: TGTGCCAGCAGTCGACAGGGGTCGGGGGGCTACACCTTC.

CDR3 amino acids: CASSYSLSSTDTQYF. The CDR3, as DNA: TGTGCCAGCAGTTACAGCTTATCTAGCACAGATACGCAGTATTTT. The rearrangement joins TRBV6-5 to TRBJ2-3; D unresolved. V lost 2 bases, J lost 0 bases, and 9 bases lay in between. This CDR3 has 15 amino acids. Germline CDR1 and CDR2: MNHEY and SVGAGI.

V and J are TRBV27 and TRBJ1-1; D remains ambiguous. CDR3 length: 13 residues. Trimming cost V 3 bases and J 1 base, with 6 bases left between them. From germline, CDR1 is MNHEY and CDR2 SMNVEV (reference sequence). For the CDR3, the DNA is TGTGCCAGCAGTTTGAGTAGGAACACTGAAGCTTTCTTT. This gives the protein CASSLSRNTEAFF.

V and J are TRBV3-1 (or the pseudogene TRBV3-2) and TRBJ2-7; 9 bases line up with TRBD1. The germline CDR1 and CDR2 sequences are LGHDT and YNNKEL (reference sequence). The V gene end was trimmed by 4 bases and the J gene end by 2 bases; junction bases not matched to a gene: 3. There are 14 residues in the CDR3. DNA of the CDR3: TGTGCCAGCAGCCCGAGACAGGGGGCCTACGAGCAGTACTTC. Its protein product is CASSPRQGAYEQYF.

This clone was detected only once. The genes are TRBV9 and TRBJ1-4, with 7 bases matching TRBD1. Germline V gives CDR1 SGDLS, CDR2 YYNGEE. Trimming removed 0 bases from V and 1 base from J; junction bases left unmatched: 3. This CDR3 spans 16 amino acids. CDR3 sequence (DNA): TGTGCCAGCAGCGTAGGGCAGGGGGGAACTAATGAAAAACTGTTTTTT. It is translated as CASSVGQGGTNEKLFF.

V and J are TRBV12-3 or TRBV12-4 and TRBJ1-2; 10 bases agree with TRBD1. The CDR3 covers 13 residues. V dropped 6 bases and J dropped 7; count of bases not matched to a gene: 5. CDR3 amino acids: CASRDRGRSGYTF. The CDR3 bases are TGTGCCAGCAGGGACAGGGGGAGAAGTGGCTACACCTTC.

The V and J genes are TRBV7-9 and TRBJ2-3; maybe TRBD2 (5 bases). The V gene lost 6 bases and the J gene lost 7 bases, with 17 bases spanning the gap. CDR3 length: 14 amino acids. In germline, CDR1 is SEHNR, CDR2 FQNEAQ (reference sequence). The CDR3 here is CASRSERLTNTQYF. In nucleotides, the CDR3 is TGTGCCAGCAGGAGCGAAAGGCTGACTAATACGCAGTATTTT.

The chain employs TRBV7-9 and TRBJ2-3; 9 bases agree with TRBD2. V was clipped by 5 bases and J by 0 bases; unmatched bases: 6. Germline V gene data show CDR1 as SEHNR and CDR2 as FQNEAQ (reference sequence). The CDR3 extends over 16 amino acids. The CDR3 DNA sequence: TGTGCCAGCAGCCCCCTCGCGGGGGGGAGCACAGATACGCAGTATTTT. This gives the protein CASSPLAGGSTDTQYF. Drawing the rest from reference TRBV7-9 and TRBJ2-3, the complete variable domain is DTGVSQNPRHKITKRGQNVTFRCDPISEHNRLYWYRQTLGQGPEFLTYFQNEAQLEKSRLLSDRFSAERPKGSFSTLEIQRTEQGDSAMYLCASSPLAGGSTDTQYFGPGTRLTVL.

The V call is TRBV4-3, the J call TRBJ2-3; 7 bases match TRBD1. Unmatched junction bases numbered 4, after V lost 1 base and J lost 3 bases. Germline V gene sequence: CDR1 LGHNA, CDR2 YSLEER. The CDR3 is made up of 15 amino acids. Here the CDR3 reads CASSQAPRGTDTQYF. DNA of the CDR3: TGCGCCAGCAGCCAAGCCCCCAGGGGGACAGATACGCAGTATTTT.

This chain connects TRBV24-1 to TRBJ2-2; 8 bases match TRBD1. The V and J ends lost 9 bases and 2 bases, in that order; junction bases with no gene match: 4. The CDR3 totals 14 residues. CDR1 KGHDR and CDR2 SFDVKD come from the germline V gene. The CDR3 region has the DNA TGTGCCACCCAGGGGGCCGTAAACACCGGGGAGCTGTTTTTT. It codes for CATQGAVNTGELFF.

This chain connects TRBV5-1 to TRBJ1-4, with 9 bases matching TRBD1. The CDR3 consists of 17 residues. CDR1 is SGHRS and CDR2 is YFSETQ in the germline V gene. V shed 4 bases and J 7 bases; nucleotides not matched to a gene: 14. DNA of the CDR3: TGCGCCAGCAGCCCTGGACAGGGGTATTCTGTTGGTGAAAAACTGTTTTTT. Encoded protein: CASSPGQGYSVGEKLFF.

The V gene is TRBV10-3, the J gene TRBJ2-1, with 12 bases that match TRBD2. Germline trimming cut 8 bases from V and 8 bases from J; bases unmatched to any gene: 7. The CDR3 contains 14 residues. Per germline, CDR1 ENHRY and CDR2 SYGVKD. In DNA form, the CDR3 reads TGTGCCATCTCCGGACTAGCGGGGCTCTATGAGCAGTTCTTC. Translating gives CAISGLAGLYEQFF.

This clone was observed once. This CDR3 reads CSLTGLTSTDTQYF. CDR3 coding DNA: TGCAGCTTGACGGGACTCACTAGCACAGATACGCAGTATTTT. This chain joins TRBV29-1 and TRBJ2-3; tentative D call: TRBD2 (6 bases). Per germline, CDR1 SQVTM and CDR2 ANQGSEA. CDR3 length: 14 residues. The V end lost 8 bases, the J end lost 0 bases, and 15 bases lay between the germline ends.

V and J are TRBV28 and TRBJ1-2, with D possibly matching TRBD1 (6 bases). V lost 6 bases, J lost 0 bases, and 14 bases lay in between. The CDR3 loop spans 15 amino acids. Germline V lookup: CDR1 MDHEN, CDR2 SYDVKM. The DNA for the CDR3 is TGTGCCAGCAGAGGACAGAGACTACCTAACTATGGCTACACCTTC. Residues: CASRGQRLPNYGYTF.

This chain uses TRBV10-3 with TRBJ2-5; 9 nucleotides agree with TRBD2. The CDR3 consists of 17 residues. CDR1 and CDR2 from the germline V gene are ENHRY and SYGVKD. After removal of 0 bases from V and 0 bases from J, the junction contained 5 bases not matched to a gene. CDR3 DNA sequence: TGTGCCATCAGTGAGTCTCGGACTAGCGTAAACCAAGAGACCCAGTACTTC. Translating gives CAISESRTSVNQETQYF.

The CDR3: CATSDFNGTGGTKNIQYF. The DNA for the CDR3 is TGTGCCACCAGTGATTTTAACGGGACAGGGGGAACAAAAAACATTCAGTACTTC. The rearrangement uses TRBV24-1 and TRBJ2-4, with TRBD1 matching over 11 bases. Germline CDR1 and CDR2: KGHDR and SFDVKD. The CDR3 is 18 amino acids. J was trimmed by 4 bases and V by 1 base; bases with no gene match: 8.

This clone has just a few counts. This chain connects TRBV7-3 to TRBJ2-5; TRBD2 might be the D (7 bases). CDR1 and CDR2 (germline): SGHTA, FQGTGA. V lost 1 base and J 2 bases, leaving 17 bases between the germline ends. The CDR3 contains 17 residues. CDR3 sequence reads: CASSLNAAGASQETQYF. The CDR3 DNA reads TGTGCCAGCAGCTTAAATGCGGCGGGGGCAAGTCAAGAGACCCAGTACTTC.

V usage is TRBV20-1 and J usage is TRBJ1-2; the D gene is possibly TRBD1 (5 bases). Trimming stripped 3 bases from V and 4 bases from J, with 15 bases between. CDR3 size: 14 residues. Germline CDR1 reads DFQATT; CDR2 reads SNEGSKA (reference sequence). This chain's CDR3 is CSASGTPAGYGYTF. The CDR3 nucleotides read TGCAGTGCTAGTGGGACCCCGGCGGGCTATGGCTACACCTTC.

V and J are TRBV11-2 and TRBJ2-5, with 9 bases fitting TRBD1. Germline V lookup: CDR1 SGHAT, CDR2 FQNNGV. The length of the CDR3 is 17 residues. V lost 5 bases, J lost 5 bases, and 15 bases stayed unmatched. The CDR3 loop reads CASSALGQGQLRETQYF. The CDR3 nucleotides read TGTGCCAGCAGCGCTCTTGGACAGGGGCAATTGCGGGAGACCCAGTACTTC.

V is TRBV28 and J is TRBJ1-2; no clear D. With 5 bases removed from V and 9 bases from J, the gap between germline ends came to 16 bases. This CDR3 spans 13 amino acids. CDR1 is MDHEN and CDR2 is SYDVKM in the germline V gene. The CDR3 DNA is TGTGCCAGCAGTGCCCGGGAACTACATCGCTACACCTTC. This encodes CASSARELHRYTF.

This chain connects TRBV6-2 or TRBV6-3 to TRBJ2-7; TRBD1 might be the D (7 bases). V lost 5 bases and J lost 2, with 16 bases in between. The CDR3 covers 15 residues. Per germline, CDR1 MNHEY and CDR2 SVGEGT. The CDR3 here is CASSPNQGGPYEQYF. The CDR3 DNA reads TGTGCCAGCAGTCCCAACCAGGGGGGTCCCTACGAGCAGTACTTC.

This clone has just a few counts. The chain is built from TRBV14 and TRBJ1-2; 9 nucleotides line up with TRBD1. V dropped 2 bases and J dropped 7; count of bases not matched to a gene: 11. The CDR3 is 16 amino acids. Germline-derived CDR1 and CDR2 are SGHDN and FVKESK. CDR3 DNA: TGTGCCAGCAGCCAAATCGGGACAGGGACTTCTGTTGGCTACACCTTC. Residues: CASSQIGTGTSVGYTF.

The V gene is TRBV7-3, the J gene TRBJ1-1; D unresolved. Trimming shortened V by 5 bases and J by 7 bases, and 14 bases separated the two germline ends. The CDR3 length is 13 residues. CDR1 is SGHTA, CDR2 FQGTGA, per germline. The CDR3 nucleotides are TGTGCCAGCAGCCGCGCCACCCTTAGTGAAGCTTTCTTT. It translates to CASSRATLSEAFF.

The genes are TRBV9 and TRBJ1-2; 7 bases fit TRBD1. With 0 bases clipped from V and 4 bases from J, the junction kept 6 bases outside the gene matches. The CDR3 runs to 15 residues. Germline V gene sequence: CDR1 SGDLS, CDR2 YYNGEE. The CDR3 spells CASSVGQGGLYGYTF. CDR3 in DNA: TGTGCCAGCAGCGTAGGCCAGGGGGGACTCTATGGCTACACCTTC. Full variable domain (remainder filled in from reference TRBV9 and TRBJ1-2): DSGVTQTPKHLITATGQRVTLRCSPRSGDLSVYWYQQSLDQGLQFLIQYYNGEERAKGNILERFSAQQFPDLHSELNLSSLELGDSALYFCASSVGQGGLYGYTFGSGTRLTVV.

The V and J genes are TRBV9 and TRBJ2-5; weak D call: TRBD1 (6 bases). CDR3 length: 13 residues. Germline values: CDR1 SGDLS, CDR2 YYNGEE. Trimming pared 6 bases from V and 5 bases from J, leaving 14 bases between. The CDR3 region has the DNA TGTGCCAGCAACCTACAGGGTTGGGAGACCCAGTACTTC. Its translation: CASNLQGWETQYF.

The rearrangement joins TRBV4-3 to TRBJ2-1; 14 bases are a match to TRBD2. Looked up from germline, CDR1 is LGHNA and CDR2 is YSLEER. CDR3 length: 20 residues. Trimming removed 0 bases from V and 4 bases from J; junction bases left unmatched: 11. CDR3 sequence: CASSQDHWTGLAGGYNEQFF. In DNA, the CDR3 is TGCGCCAGCAGCCAAGACCATTGGACTGGACTAGCGGGGGGTTACAATGAGCAGTTCTTC.

The CDR3 sequence is CASSPGGRGAYEQYF. As DNA, the CDR3 is TGTGCCAGCAGCCCTGGGGGCAGGGGAGCCTACGAGCAGTACTTC. The gene calls are TRBV3-1 (or the pseudogene TRBV3-2) and TRBJ2-7; D is possibly TRBD1 (6 bases). Germline CDR1 reads LGHDT; CDR2 reads YNNKEL (reference sequence). Trimming pared 4 bases from V and 2 bases from J, leaving 15 bases between. This CDR3 comprises 15 residues.